The 26 T cell receptor beta chains reported below all come from one sample, sequenced in a study of blood T cell repertoires in COVID-19. Sequenced by immunoSEQ multiplex PCR; TCRdb stores in-frame clones only, minus some. The sample has about 310,000 clones, about nine tenths seen once. The sequenced sample was peripheral blood. The receptors here all came from a man aged 18 to 35 with active or convalescent COVID-19.

This clone has at least ten counts. J is TRBJ1-1 and V is TRBV7-2; a possible D gene is TRBD1 (6 bases). V lost 6 bases, J lost 1 base, and 12 bases lay in between. Per germline, CDR1 SGHTA and CDR2 FQGNSA. The length of the CDR3 is 14 residues. The DNA for the CDR3 is TGTGCCAGCAGTCCACAGGGACGGAACACTGAAGCTTTCTTT. This sequence encodes CASSPQGRNTEAFF.

The chain recombines TRBV15 with TRBJ2-3; 8 bases line up with TRBD2. V lost 1 base and J lost 6; bases outside the gene matches: 3. This CDR3 has 14 amino acids. From germline, CDR1 is LNHNV and CDR2 YYDKDF (reference sequence). The chain's CDR3 is CATSRGLAGDTQYF. The CDR3, as DNA: TGTGCCACCAGCAGAGGATTAGCGGGGGATACGCAGTATTTT. The full variable domain, with the rest looked up from reference TRBV15 and TRBJ2-3, is DAMVIQNPRYQVTQFGKPVTLSCSQTLNHNVMYWYQQKSSQAPKLLFHYYDKDFNNEADTPDNFQSRRPNTSFCFLDIRSPGLGDTAMYLCATSRGLAGDTQYFGPGTRLTVL.

This clone was counted a single time. V is TRBV5-1 and J is TRBJ1-1; 12 bases line up with TRBD1. The J segment lost 1 base and the V segment lost 3 bases, leaving 4 bases of the junction unmatched. Germline CDR1 SGHRS, CDR2 YFSETQ. The CDR3 consists of 16 residues. CDR3 sequence: CASSWDRGRQNTEAFF. CDR3 nucleotides: TGCGCCAGCAGCTGGGACAGGGGGCGGCAGAACACTGAAGCTTTCTTT.

The genes are TRBV27 and TRBJ2-7, with D perhaps matching TRBD1 (5 bases). CDR3 length: 17 amino acids. CDR1 MNHEY and CDR2 SMNVEV come from the germline V gene (reference sequence). V was shortened by 0 bases and J by 2 bases, with 17 bases between the two germline ends. The CDR3, as DNA: TGTGCCAGCAGTTTATCCTTTACAGGACCAGTTGCCTACGAGCAGTACTTC. Translated: CASSLSFTGPVAYEQYF.

Only one count was recorded for this clone. V is TRBV5-1 and J is TRBJ1-5; 7 nucleotides agree with TRBD1. CDR3 length: 17 residues. The J segment lost 5 bases and the V segment lost 4 bases, leaving 15 bases of the junction unmatched. CDR1 and CDR2 from the germline V gene are SGHRS and YFSETQ. In nucleotides, the CDR3 is TGCGCCAGCAGCCTGGAGGGGCGTCAGGGGGGTCATCAGCCCCAGCATTTT. Translating it yields CASSLEGRQGGHQPQHF.

This clone was detected only once. V gene TRBV6-5 combines with J gene TRBJ2-2; no clear D. This CDR3 is built from 12 residues. With 7 bases removed from V and 6 bases from J, the gap between germline ends came to 9 bases. CDR1 is MNHEY, CDR2 SVGAGI, per germline. In DNA form, the CDR3 reads TGTGCCAGCATTAGAGAGGCCGGGGAGCTGTTTTTT. It is translated as CASIREAGELFF.

The rearrangement links TRBV9 to TRBJ2-1; 10 bases map to TRBD2. The V gene end was trimmed by 2 bases and the J gene end by 8 bases; junction bases not matched to a gene: 10. Germline V CDR1 and CDR2: SGDLS, YYNGEE. The CDR3 consists of 16 residues. CDR3: CASSVSTSGIWDEQFF. The CDR3 nucleotides are TGTGCCAGCAGCGTGTCTACTAGCGGGATATGGGATGAGCAGTTCTTC.

To note about this clone: This same CDR3 is encoded by further DNA sequences in the sample. The gene calls are TRBV4-2 and TRBJ1-4, with no clear D. Germline V gives CDR1 LGHNA, CDR2 YNFKEQ. CDR3 length: 15 amino acids. V lost 1 base, J lost 4 bases, and 10 bases lay in between. The CDR3 protein is CASSQGVGDNEKLFF. The CDR3 DNA sequence: TGTGCCAGCAGCCAAGGGGTGGGCGATAATGAAAAACTGTTTTTT.

This CDR3 is CASSHGSSGSNEQFF. The CDR3 DNA is TGTGCCAGCAGCCATGGGTCTAGCGGGAGCAATGAGCAGTTCTTC. The gene calls are TRBV3-1 (or the pseudogene TRBV3-2) and TRBJ2-1; 10 bases agree with TRBD2. V lost 3 bases to trimming and J lost 6 bases; unmatched junction nucleotides: 5. The germline gives CDR1 LGHDT, CDR2 YNNKEL (reference sequence). The CDR3 has 15 residues.

This clone showed up just a few times. The CDR3 here is CASSELSHRISQPQHF. CDR3 DNA: TGTGCCAGCAGTGAACTATCCCACAGAATTTCTCAGCCCCAGCATTTT. V and J are TRBV2 and TRBJ1-5; the D is unclear. The germline V and J ends were trimmed by 2 bases and 6 bases, with 17 bases remaining between them. The CDR3 has 16 residues. Germline assignment: CDR1 SNHLY and CDR2 FYNNEI.

The chain carries TRBV14 and TRBJ2-5; D remains ambiguous. V gave up 4 bases and J gave up 2 bases, with 2 bases separating them. CDR3 size: 11 residues. In germline, CDR1 is SGHDN, CDR2 FVKESK. This chain's CDR3 is CASSLQETQYF. DNA of the CDR3: TGTGCCAGCAGCCTACAAGAGACCCAGTACTTC.

V is TRBV4-3 and J is TRBJ2-4, with a possible D match to TRBD2 (7 bases). CDR3 length: 22 amino acids. V was clipped by 0 bases and J by 1 base, with 28 bases between them. From germline, CDR1 is LGHNA and CDR2 YSLEER. This chain's CDR3 is CASSQDRGGGAEVMGAKNIQYF. The CDR3 DNA reads TGCGCCAGCAGCCAAGACCGAGGCGGGGGCGCCGAAGTGATGGGGGCCAAAAACATTCAGTACTTC.

The J gene is TRBJ2-7, the V gene TRBV11-3; weak D call: TRBD2 (5 bases). The CDR3 is made up of 13 amino acids. Trimming cost V 5 bases and J 2 bases, with 10 bases left between them. Germline-derived CDR1 and CDR2 are SGHNT and YENEEA. CDR3 DNA: TGTGCCAGCAGCCCCTTCGGGACCTACGAGCAGTACTTC. It encodes CASSPFGTYEQYF.

CDR3 coding DNA: TGTGCCAGCAGCTACGTAGCCGGGGAGCAGTACTTC. Translated: CASSYVAGEQYF. The chain couples TRBV7-8 to TRBJ2-7, with D unclear. V dropped 4 bases and J dropped 7 bases, with 11 bases sitting between them. Germline V gives CDR1 SGHVS, CDR2 FQNEAQ. CDR3 size: 12 residues.

The chain recombines TRBV5-4 with TRBJ2-7; a weak D match, TRBD1 (6 bases). CDR3 length equals 14 residues. V dropped 4 bases and J dropped 2 bases, with 13 bases sitting between them. CDR1 is SGHNT, CDR2 YYREEE, per germline (reference sequence). CDR3 protein: CASSQGTDTYEQYF. The CDR3 nucleotides are TGTGCCAGCAGCCAGGGGACCGATACCTACGAGCAGTACTTC.

The V call is TRBV15, the J call TRBJ1-4; D is perhaps TRBD1 (5 bases). CDR3 length equals 15 residues. Germline V CDR1 and CDR2: LNHNV, YYDKDF (reference sequence). V lost 6 bases to trimming and J lost 2 bases, with 13 bases between them. The CDR3: CATRSKGSTNEKLFF. In nucleotides, the CDR3 is TGTGCCACCAGGAGCAAGGGGTCGACTAATGAAAAACTGTTTTTT.

For the CDR3, the DNA is TGTGCCAGCAGCCAAGGTGGTGGAGCCCAAGAGACCCAGTACTTC. It encodes CASSQGGGAQETQYF. The rearrangement joins TRBV3-1 (or the pseudogene TRBV3-2) to TRBJ2-5; D ambiguous. The CDR3 sequence is 15 residues long. CDR1 is LGHDT and CDR2 is YNNKEL in the germline V gene (reference sequence). The V and J ends lost 1 base and 1 base respectively, with 10 bases between them.

This chain links TRBV29-1 with TRBJ1-2; 9 positions agree with TRBD1. Per germline, CDR1 SQVTM and CDR2 ANQGSEA. The CDR3 extends over 17 amino acids. V trimming: 6 bases; J trimming: 5 bases; junction bases outside the gene matches: 19. The DNA of the CDR3 is TGCAGCGTACGAAACCCCGGGGGACAGGGCCCCGATTATGGCTACACCTTC. It is translated as CSVRNPGGQGPDYGYTF.

The chain couples TRBV2 to TRBJ2-5; 8 bases are a match to TRBD1. The CDR3 loop spans 14 amino acids. V gave up 6 bases and J gave up 1 base; unmatched junction bases: 4. Per germline, CDR1 SNHLY and CDR2 FYNNEI. CDR3 protein: CASRSDRGQETQYF. The CDR3 DNA sequence: TGTGCCAGCAGGAGTGACAGGGGCCAAGAGACCCAGTACTTC.

In regard to this clone: This specimen includes other DNA sequences encoding the same CDR3. The chain combines TRBV2 with TRBJ1-4, with D possibly matching TRBD1 (5 bases). CDR1 is SNHLY, CDR2 FYNNEI, per germline. Trimming left V 8 bases short and J 7 bases short, with 11 bases between. The CDR3 has 12 amino acids. CDR3 protein: CASGQGGEKLFF. CDR3 nucleotide sequence: TGTGCCAGCGGGCAGGGAGGTGAAAAACTGTTTTTT. The whole variable domain, filled in from reference TRBV2 and TRBJ1-4, reads EPEVTQTPSHQVTQMGQEVILRCVPISNHLYFYWYRQILGQKVEFLVSFYNNEISEKSEIFDDQFSVERPDGSNFTLKIRSTKLEDSAMYFCASGQGGEKLFFGSGTQLSVL.

V usage is TRBV18 and J usage is TRBJ1-1; tentative D call: TRBD1 (5 bases). V was clipped by 2 bases and J by 0 bases, with 16 bases between them. Germline V gene sequence: CDR1 KGHSH, CDR2 LQKENI. The CDR3 runs to 17 residues. In nucleotides, the CDR3 is TGTGCCAGCTCACCATCTTACAGGACCACCATGAACACTGAAGCTTTCTTT. This gives the protein CASSPSYRTTMNTEAFF. The complete variable domain, with remaining parts taken from reference TRBV18 and TRBJ1-1, reads NAGVMQNPRHLVRRRGQEARLRCSPMKGHSHVYWYRQLPEEGLKFMVYLQKENIIDESGMPKERFSAEFPKEGPSILRIQQVVRGDSAAYFCASSPSYRTTMNTEAFFGQGTRLTVV.

As regards this clone: The sample has other DNA sequences that encode this CDR3 too. The rearrangement uses TRBV18 and TRBJ1-1; TRBD1 matches at 7 bases. CDR3 length equals 14 residues. Germline loops: CDR1 KGHSH, CDR2 LQKENI. Trimming at V came to 3 bases and at J to 0 bases, leaving 1 base not matched to a gene. For the CDR3, the DNA is TGTGCCAGCTCACCGGGACAGCTGAACACTGAAGCTTTCTTT. Translation gives CASSPGQLNTEAFF.

The chain uses TRBV5-1 and TRBJ1-2; TRBD1 aligns across 9 bases. The V gene's germline CDR1 is SGHRS and CDR2 YFSETQ. The trim removed 0 bases at V and 5 bases at J, leaving 8 bases unmatched. There are 16 residues in the CDR3. This chain's CDR3 is CASSLGNRGLLYGYTF. The DNA of the CDR3 is TGCGCCAGCAGCTTGGGAAACAGGGGGCTTTTGTATGGCTACACCTTC. The full variable domain, completed using reference TRBV5-1 and TRBJ1-2, is KAGVTQTPRYLIKTRGQQVTLSCSPISGHRSVSWYQQTPGQGLQFLFEYFSETQRNKGNFPGRFSGRQFSNSRSEMNVSTLELGDSALYLCASSLGNRGLLYGYTFGSGTRLTVV.

This chain joins TRBV11-2 and TRBJ1-2; TRBD1 matches at 7 bases. The V gene's germline CDR1 is SGHAT and CDR2 FQNNGV. The V and J ends lost 4 bases and 2 bases, in that order; junction bases with no gene match: 7. The CDR3 spans 15 residues. CDR3 region: CASSSHPTGNYGYTF. In DNA form, the CDR3 reads TGTGCCAGCAGCTCTCATCCGACAGGGAACTATGGCTACACCTTC.

The chain employs TRBV6-1 and TRBJ2-3; D remains unclear. V dropped 2 bases and J dropped 4 bases, with 13 bases sitting between them. Germline CDR1 is MNHNS and CDR2 is SASEGT. CDR3 size: 15 residues. CDR3: CASSETFFLADTQYF. The CDR3 DNA reads as TGTGCCAGCAGTGAAACTTTCTTCCTTGCAGATACGCAGTATTTT.

The V call is TRBV7-9, the J call TRBJ1-1, with 9 bases aligning to TRBD1. This CDR3 region has 18 residues. The trim removed 1 base at V and 1 base at J, leaving 10 bases unmatched. The germline gives CDR1 SEHNR, CDR2 FQNEAQ (reference sequence). The DNA of the CDR3 is TGTGCCAGCAGCTTAGTAGGGACAGGGATATGGAGGAACACTGAAGCTTTCTTT. This sequence encodes CASSLVGTGIWRNTEAFF.